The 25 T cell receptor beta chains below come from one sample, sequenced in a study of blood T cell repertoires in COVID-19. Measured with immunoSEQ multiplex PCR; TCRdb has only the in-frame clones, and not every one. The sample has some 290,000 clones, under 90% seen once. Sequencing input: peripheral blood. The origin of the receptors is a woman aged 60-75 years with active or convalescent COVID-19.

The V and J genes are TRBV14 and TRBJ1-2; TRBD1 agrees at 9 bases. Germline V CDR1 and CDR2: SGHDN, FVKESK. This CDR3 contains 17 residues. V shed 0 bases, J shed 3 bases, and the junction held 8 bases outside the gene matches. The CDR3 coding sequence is TGTGCCAGCAGCCAAGAGGGGGACAGGGTAAAGGACTATGGCTACACCTTC. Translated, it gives CASSQEGDRVKDYGYTF. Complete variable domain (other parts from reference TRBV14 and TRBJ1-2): EAGVTQFPSHSVIEKGQTVTLRCDPISGHDNLYWYRRVMGKEIKFLLHFVKESKQDESGMPNNRFLAERTGGTYSTLKVQPAELEDSGVYFCASSQEGDRVKDYGYTFGSGTRLTVV.

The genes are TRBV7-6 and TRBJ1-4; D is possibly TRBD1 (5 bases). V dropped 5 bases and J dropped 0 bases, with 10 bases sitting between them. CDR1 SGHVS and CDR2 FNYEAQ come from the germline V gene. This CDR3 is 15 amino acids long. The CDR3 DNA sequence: TGTGCCAGCAGCCCAAGGGGTGCAACTAATGAAAAACTGTTTTTT. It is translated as CASSPRGATNEKLFF.

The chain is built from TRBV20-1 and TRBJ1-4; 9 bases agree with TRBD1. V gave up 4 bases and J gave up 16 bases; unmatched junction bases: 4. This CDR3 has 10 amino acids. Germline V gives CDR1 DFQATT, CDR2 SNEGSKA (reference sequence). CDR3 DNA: TGCAGTGCTATGGGACAGGGTTCGTTTTTT. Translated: CSAMGQGSFF.

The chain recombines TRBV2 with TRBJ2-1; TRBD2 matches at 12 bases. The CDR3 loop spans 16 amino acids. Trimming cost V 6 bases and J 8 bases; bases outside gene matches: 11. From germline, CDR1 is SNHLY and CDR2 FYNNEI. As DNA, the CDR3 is TGTGCCAGCAGCCTCACTAGCGGGGGGCTTTTGGATGAGCAGTTCTTC. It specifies CASSLTSGGLLDEQFF.

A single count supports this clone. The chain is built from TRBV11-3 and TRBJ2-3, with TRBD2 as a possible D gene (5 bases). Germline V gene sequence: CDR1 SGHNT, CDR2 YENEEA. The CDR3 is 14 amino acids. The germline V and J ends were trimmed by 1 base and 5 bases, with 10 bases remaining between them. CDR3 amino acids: CASSLGLREDTQYF. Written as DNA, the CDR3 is TGTGCCAGCAGCTTAGGACTTCGGGAAGATACGCAGTATTTT. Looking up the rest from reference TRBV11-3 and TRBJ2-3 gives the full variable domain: EAGVVQSPRYKIIEKKQPVAFWCNPISGHNTLYWYLQNLGQGPELLIRYENEEAVDDSQLPKDRFSAERLKGVDSTLKIQPAELGDSAVYLCASSLGLREDTQYFGPGTRLTVL.

The CDR3 DNA is TGTGCCAGCAGCTTAGGTGGGGGGTTCACTGAAGCTTTCTTT. Translated, it gives CASSLGGGFTEAFF. This chain connects TRBV7-3 to TRBJ1-1; D is possibly TRBD1 (5 bases). V lost 2 bases to trimming and J lost 4 bases, with 11 bases between them. This CDR3 has 14 amino acids. The germline CDR1 and CDR2 sequences are SGHTA and FQGTGA. Full variable domain (missing parts from reference TRBV7-3 and TRBJ1-1): GAGVSQTPSNKVTEKGKYVELRCDPISGHTALYWYRQSLGQGPEFLIYFQGTGAADDSGLPNDRFFAVRPEGSVSTLKIQRTERGDSAVYLCASSLGGGFTEAFFGQGTRLTVV.

The CDR3 nucleotides read TGTGCCAGCAGCCGGATAGGCCGCAGGGGCCTCACCTTC. Translating gives CASSRIGRRGLTF. The chain is built from TRBV3-1 (or the pseudogene TRBV3-2) and TRBJ1-2, with TRBD1 as a possible D gene (6 bases). The CDR3 has 13 amino acids. Looked up from germline, CDR1 is LGHDT and CDR2 is YNNKEL (reference sequence). V was shortened by 4 bases and J by 13 bases, with 19 bases between the two germline ends.

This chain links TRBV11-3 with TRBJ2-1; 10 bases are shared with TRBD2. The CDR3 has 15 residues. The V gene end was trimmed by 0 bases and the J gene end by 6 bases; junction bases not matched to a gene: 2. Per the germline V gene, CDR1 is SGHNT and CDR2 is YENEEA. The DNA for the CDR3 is TGTGCCAGCAGCTTAGACAGCGGGGGGGCCAATGAGCAGTTCTTC. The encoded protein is CASSLDSGGANEQFF.

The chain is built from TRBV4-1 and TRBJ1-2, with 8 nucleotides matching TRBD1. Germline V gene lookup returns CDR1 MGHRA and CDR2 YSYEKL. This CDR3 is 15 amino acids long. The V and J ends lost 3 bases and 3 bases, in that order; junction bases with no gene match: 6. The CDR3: CASSQTLGQDYGYTF. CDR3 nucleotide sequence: TGCGCCAGCAGCCAGACCCTGGGACAGGACTATGGCTACACCTTC.

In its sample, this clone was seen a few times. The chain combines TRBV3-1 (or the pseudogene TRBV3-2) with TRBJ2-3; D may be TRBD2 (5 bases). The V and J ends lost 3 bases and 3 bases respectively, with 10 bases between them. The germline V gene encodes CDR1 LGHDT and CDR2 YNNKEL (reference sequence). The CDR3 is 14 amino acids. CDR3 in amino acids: CASSQALATDTQYF. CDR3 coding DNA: TGTGCCAGCAGCCAGGCTTTAGCGACAGATACGCAGTATTTT.

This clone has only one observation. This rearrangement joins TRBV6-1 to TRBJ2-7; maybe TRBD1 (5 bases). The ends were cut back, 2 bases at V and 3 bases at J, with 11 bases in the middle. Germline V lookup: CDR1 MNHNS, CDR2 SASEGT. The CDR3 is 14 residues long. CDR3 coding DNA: TGTGCCAGCAGTGAATGGGCAGGGCTCTACGAGCAGTACTTC. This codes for CASSEWAGLYEQYF.

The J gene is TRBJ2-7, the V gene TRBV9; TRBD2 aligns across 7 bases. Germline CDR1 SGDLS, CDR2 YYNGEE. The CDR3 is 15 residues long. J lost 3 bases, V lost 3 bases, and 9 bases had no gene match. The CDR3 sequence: CASSGNAGLNYEQYF. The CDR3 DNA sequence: TGTGCCAGCAGCGGAAATGCGGGACTAAACTACGAGCAGTACTTC.

The CDR3 loop reads CASSQDTLRSANTGELFF. CDR3 DNA: TGTGCCAGCAGCCAAGACACCCTTAGAAGCGCGAACACCGGGGAGCTGTTTTTT. This sequence joins TRBV3-1 (or the pseudogene TRBV3-2) and TRBJ2-2, with D uncertain. The CDR3 is 18 amino acids. V lost 0 bases, J lost 0 bases, and 14 bases lay in between. Germline V gene data show CDR1 as LGHDT and CDR2 as YNNKEL (reference sequence).

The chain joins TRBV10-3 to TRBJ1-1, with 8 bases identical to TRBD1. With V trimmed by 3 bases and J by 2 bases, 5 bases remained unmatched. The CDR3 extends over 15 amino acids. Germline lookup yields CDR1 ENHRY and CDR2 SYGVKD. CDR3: CAISDSGQANTEAFF. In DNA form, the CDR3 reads TGTGCCATCAGTGACTCGGGACAGGCAAACACTGAAGCTTTCTTT.

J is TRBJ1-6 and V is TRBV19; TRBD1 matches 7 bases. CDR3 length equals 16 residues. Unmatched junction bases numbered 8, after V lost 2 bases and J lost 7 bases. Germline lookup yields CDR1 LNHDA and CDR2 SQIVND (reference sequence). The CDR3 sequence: CASSILQGMRNSPLHF. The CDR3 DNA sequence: TGTGCCAGTAGTATACTACAGGGGATGAGGAATTCACCCCTCCACTTT.

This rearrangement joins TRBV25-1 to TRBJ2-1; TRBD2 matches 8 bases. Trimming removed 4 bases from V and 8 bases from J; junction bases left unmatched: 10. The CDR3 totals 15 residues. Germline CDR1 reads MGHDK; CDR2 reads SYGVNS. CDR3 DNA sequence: TGTGCCAGCAGTGGGACTAGCTCTACTACGGATGAGCAGTTCTTC. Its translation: CASSGTSSTTDEQFF. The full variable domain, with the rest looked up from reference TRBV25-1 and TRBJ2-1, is EADIYQTPRYLVIGTGKKITLECSQTMGHDKMYWYQQDPGMELHLIHYSYGVNSTEKGDLSSESTVSRIRTEHFPLTLESARPSHTSQYLCASSGTSSTTDEQFFGPGTRLTVL.

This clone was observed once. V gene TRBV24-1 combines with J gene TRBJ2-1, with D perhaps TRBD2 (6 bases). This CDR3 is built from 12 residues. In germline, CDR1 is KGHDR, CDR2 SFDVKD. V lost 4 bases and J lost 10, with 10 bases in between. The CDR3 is CATSERGLEQFF. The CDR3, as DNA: TGTGCCACCAGTGAACGAGGACTAGAGCAGTTCTTC.

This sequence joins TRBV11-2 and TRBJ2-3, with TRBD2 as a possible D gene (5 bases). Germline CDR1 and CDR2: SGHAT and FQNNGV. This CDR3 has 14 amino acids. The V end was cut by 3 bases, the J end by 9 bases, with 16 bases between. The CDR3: CASSFPDEGPTQYF. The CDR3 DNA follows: TGTGCCAGCAGCTTTCCCGATGAGGGCCCAACGCAGTATTTT.

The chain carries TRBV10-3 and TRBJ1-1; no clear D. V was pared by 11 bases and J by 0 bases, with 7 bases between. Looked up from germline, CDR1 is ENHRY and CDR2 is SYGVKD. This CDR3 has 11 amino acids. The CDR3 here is CAVGVNTEAFF. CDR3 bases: TGTGCCGTGGGAGTGAACACTGAAGCTTTCTTT.

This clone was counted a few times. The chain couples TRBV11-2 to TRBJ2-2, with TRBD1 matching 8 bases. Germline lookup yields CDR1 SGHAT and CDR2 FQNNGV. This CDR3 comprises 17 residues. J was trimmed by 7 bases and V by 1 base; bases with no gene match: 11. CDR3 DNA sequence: TGTGCCAGCAGCTTAGGAGCTCTCAGGGGGCGCGGCGGGGAGCTGTTTTTT. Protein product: CASSLGALRGRGGELFF. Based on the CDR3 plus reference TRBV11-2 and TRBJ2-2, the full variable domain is EAGVAQSPRYKIIEKRQSVAFWCNPISGHATLYWYQQILGQGPKLLIQFQNNGVVDDSQLPKDRFSAERLKGVDSTLKIQPAKLEDSAVYLCASSLGALRGRGGELFFGEGSRLTVL.

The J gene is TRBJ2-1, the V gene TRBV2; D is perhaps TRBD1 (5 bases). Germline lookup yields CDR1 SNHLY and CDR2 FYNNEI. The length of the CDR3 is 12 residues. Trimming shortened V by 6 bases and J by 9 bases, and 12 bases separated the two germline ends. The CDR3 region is CASRDQGREQFF. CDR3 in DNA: TGTGCCAGCAGGGACCAGGGTCGTGAGCAGTTCTTC.

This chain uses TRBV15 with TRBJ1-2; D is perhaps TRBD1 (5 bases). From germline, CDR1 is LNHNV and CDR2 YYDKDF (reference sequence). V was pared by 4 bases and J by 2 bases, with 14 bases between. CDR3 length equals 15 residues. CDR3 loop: CATSTSRTQNYGYTF. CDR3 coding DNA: TGTGCCACCAGCACATCGCGGACACAAAACTATGGCTACACCTTC.

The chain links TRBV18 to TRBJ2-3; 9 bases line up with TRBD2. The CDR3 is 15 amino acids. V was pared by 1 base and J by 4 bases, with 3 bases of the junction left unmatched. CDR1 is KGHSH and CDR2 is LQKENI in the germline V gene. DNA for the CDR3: TGTGCCAGCTCACCACGCGGGGGGGCCCCAGATACGCAGTATTTT. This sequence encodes CASSPRGGAPDTQYF.

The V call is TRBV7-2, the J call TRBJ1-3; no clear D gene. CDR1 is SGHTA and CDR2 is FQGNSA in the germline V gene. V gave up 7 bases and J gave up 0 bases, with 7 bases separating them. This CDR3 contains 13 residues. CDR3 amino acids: CASILPSGNTIYF. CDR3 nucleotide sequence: TGTGCCAGCATACTACCCTCTGGAAACACCATATATTTT.

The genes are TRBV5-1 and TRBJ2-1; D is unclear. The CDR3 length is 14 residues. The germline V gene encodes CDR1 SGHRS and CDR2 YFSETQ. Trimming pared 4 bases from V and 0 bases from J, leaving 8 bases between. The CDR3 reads CASSPLSSYNEQFF. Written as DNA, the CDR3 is TGCGCCAGCAGCCCCCTGAGCTCCTACAATGAGCAGTTCTTC.